This TCR beta chain comes out of a study of T cell repertoires in cytomegalovirus infection (dated by TCRdb to between 2018 and 2021). With regard to the full study: Donor HLA type was relevant to the analysis, because carriage of CMV infection together with the matching HLA type was indicated by public TCR beta signatures. Overall results and qualifications from the work: In both this cohort and an independent 352-donor cohort, the cumulative frequency of public TCR beta family members distinguished carriers of CMV infection plus the relevant HLA type. The ex vivo response was dominated by HLA-C-restricted CMV-specific TCR beta clonotypes, which also provided the single most frequent clonotype in two of eight donors.

Worth noting for this clonotype: This receptor's antigen is unknown. No base qualities exist here, and no much larger clone lies one base off it.

The CDR3, from cysteine to phenylalanine, totals 14 residues. Of the read, only the CDR3 DNA is kept; its 42 bases are in frame from base 1. Taken from the germline V gene (reference sequence), the CDR1 and CDR2 loops are DFQATT and SNEGSKA. Trimming costs V 3 bases and J 6 bases, and their ends lie 16 bases apart. The instrument was an Illumina HiSeq 1500. The public reads were reanalyzed by TCRdb: fastp trimming at Q25, MiXCR alignment, in-frame beta chains only. Each CDR3 protein gets just one entry, which takes the most common genes and DNA from the rows behind it. Recorded for this sample are about 260,000 distinct CDR3 sequences; roughly an eighth of them occurred a single time. 7% to 9.5% of the sample is held by the ten biggest clonotypes.

Sequences were obtained from PBMCs. The receptor comes from a human donor in good health (CMV status not recorded). Some clones in this sample may be carry-over from other donors' samples. The rearranged segments are TRBV20-1 and TRBJ2-3, with no reliable assignment of the D segment. The nucleotide sequence is given as TGCAGTGCTAGCGAGCCCACGACCAGGGATACGCAGTATTTT. Its protein reads: CSASEPTTRDTQYF.